Listed here are 8 T cell receptor beta chains from one sample, sequenced in a study of cytomegalovirus exposure and HLA in healthy donors. 60 Vbeta and 13 Jbeta primers were used in PCR. Method: immunoSEQ multiplex PCR; TCRdb's copy keeps in-frame clones and lacks some. Seen here are some 120,000 clones, about 80% observed once, and the top ten hold nearly 9.5%. Sequences were obtained from PBMCs. The receptors stem from a woman between 45 and 60 years old in good health and CMV-seropositive.

The chain employs TRBV18 and TRBJ1-1; TRBD1 agrees at 7 bases. The CDR3 covers 16 residues. Per the germline V gene, CDR1 is KGHSH and CDR2 is LQKENI. After removal of 0 bases from V and 6 bases from J, the junction contained 10 bases not matched to a gene. The CDR3 nucleotides read TGTGCCAGCTCACCACCAACAGGCACCGGACAGGCTGAAGCTTTCTTT. It specifies CASSPPTGTGQAEAFF.

This chain links TRBV7-2 with TRBJ2-1, with TRBD1 matching over 10 bases. The J segment lost 8 bases and the V segment lost 3 bases, leaving 13 bases of the junction unmatched. The CDR3 is 17 amino acids. Germline CDR1 and CDR2: SGHTA and FQGNSA. The DNA for the CDR3 is TGTGCCAGCAGCTTCCGGGACAGGGGTATATTATCCGATGAGCAGTTCTTC. The encoded protein is CASSFRDRGILSDEQFF.

This sequence joins TRBV10-3 and TRBJ1-3; TRBD1 matches 11 bases. Germline-derived CDR1 and CDR2 are ENHRY and SYGVKD. CDR3 size: 19 residues. V shed 0 bases, J shed 2 bases, and the junction held 9 bases outside the gene matches. CDR3 DNA sequence: TGTGCCATCAGTGAGTCCCCGGGACAGGGGGAAGGAACTGGAAACACCATATATTTT. Translating it yields CAISESPGQGEGTGNTIYF.

V is TRBV9 and J is TRBJ2-5; 9 bases are shared with TRBD2. Germline CDR1 and CDR2: SGDLS and YYNGEE. CDR3 length: 15 amino acids. V lost 4 bases to trimming and J lost 2 bases; unmatched junction nucleotides: 6. CDR3 protein: CASSLGTSKQETQYF. The CDR3 DNA reads TGTGCCAGCAGCCTCGGGACTAGCAAACAAGAGACCCAGTACTTC.

In its sample, this clone was seen a few times. This sequence joins TRBV4-3 and TRBJ2-1; 13 nucleotides match TRBD2. Germline values: CDR1 LGHNA, CDR2 YSLEER. The CDR3 loop spans 17 amino acids. Trimming removed 3 bases from V and 7 bases from J; junction bases left unmatched: 9. CDR3 loop: CASSQDLLTSGRNEQFF. The CDR3 DNA reads as TGCGCCAGCAGCCAGGACCTGTTGACTAGCGGGAGGAATGAGCAGTTCTTC.

The chain carries TRBV6-1 and TRBJ2-5; maybe TRBD1 (5 bases). V was trimmed by 6 bases and J by 4 bases, leaving 15 bases between them. Germline CDR1 and CDR2: MNHNS and SASEGT. There are 14 residues in the CDR3. The CDR3 protein is CASRGAENAETQYF. The CDR3 coding sequence is TGTGCCAGCAGAGGGGCAGAGAATGCAGAGACCCAGTACTTC.

The chain has TRBV7-9 and TRBJ2-1; D is possibly TRBD1 (5 bases). Germline loops: CDR1 SEHNR, CDR2 FQNEAQ (reference sequence). CDR3 size: 11 residues. V gave up 8 bases and J gave up 7 bases, with 9 bases separating them. In DNA form, the CDR3 reads TGTGCCAGCGGGGCGACGAATGAGCAGTTCTTC. This gives the protein CASGATNEQFF.

The chain links TRBV30 to TRBJ2-1; D is uncertain. V lost 2 bases to trimming and J lost 3 bases, with 8 bases between them. CDR3 size: 13 residues. Germline values: CDR1 GTSNPN, CDR2 SVGIG (reference sequence). CDR3 sequence (DNA): TGTGCCTGGAGTCGCGCCCACTACAATGAGCAGTTCTTC. Its translation: CAWSRAHYNEQFF. The whole variable domain, remainder taken from reference TRBV30 and TRBJ2-1, is SQTIHQWPATLVQPVGSPLSLECTVEGTSNPNLYWYRQAAGRGLQLLFYSVGIGQISSEVPQNLSASRPQDRQFILSSKKLLLSDSGFYLCAWSRAHYNEQFFGPGTRLTVL.